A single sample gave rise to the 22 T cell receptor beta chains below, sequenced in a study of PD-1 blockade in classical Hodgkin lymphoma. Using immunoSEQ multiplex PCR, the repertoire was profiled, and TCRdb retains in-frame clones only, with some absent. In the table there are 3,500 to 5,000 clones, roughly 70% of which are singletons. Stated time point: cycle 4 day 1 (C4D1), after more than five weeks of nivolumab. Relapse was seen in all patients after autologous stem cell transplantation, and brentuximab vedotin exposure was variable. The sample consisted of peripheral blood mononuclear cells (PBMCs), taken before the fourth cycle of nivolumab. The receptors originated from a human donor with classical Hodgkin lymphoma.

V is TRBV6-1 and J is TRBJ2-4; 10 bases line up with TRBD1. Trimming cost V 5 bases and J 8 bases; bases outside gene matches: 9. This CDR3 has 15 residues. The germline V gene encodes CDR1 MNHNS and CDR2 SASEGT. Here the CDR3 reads CASSNLGQGGDIQYF. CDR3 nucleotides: TGTGCCAGCAGTAACCTCGGACAGGGGGGGGACATTCAGTACTTC.

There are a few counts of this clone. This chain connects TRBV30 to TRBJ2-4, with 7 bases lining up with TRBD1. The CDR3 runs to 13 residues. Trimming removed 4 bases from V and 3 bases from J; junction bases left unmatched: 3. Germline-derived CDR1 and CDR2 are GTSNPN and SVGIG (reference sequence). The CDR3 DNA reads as TGTGCCTGGATCCAGGGGGACAAAAACATTCAGTACTTC. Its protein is CAWIQGDKNIQYF.

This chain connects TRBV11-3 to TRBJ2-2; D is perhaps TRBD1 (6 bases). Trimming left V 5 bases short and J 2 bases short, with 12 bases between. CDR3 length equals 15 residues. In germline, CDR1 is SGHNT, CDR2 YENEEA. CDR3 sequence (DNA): TGTGCCAGCAGCCCCGGACAGCCAAACACCGGGGAGCTGTTTTTT. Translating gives CASSPGQPNTGELFF. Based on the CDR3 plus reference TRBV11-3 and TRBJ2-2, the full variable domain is EAGVVQSPRYKIIEKKQPVAFWCNPISGHNTLYWYLQNLGQGPELLIRYENEEAVDDSQLPKDRFSAERLKGVDSTLKIQPAELGDSAVYLCASSPGQPNTGELFFGEGSRLTVL.

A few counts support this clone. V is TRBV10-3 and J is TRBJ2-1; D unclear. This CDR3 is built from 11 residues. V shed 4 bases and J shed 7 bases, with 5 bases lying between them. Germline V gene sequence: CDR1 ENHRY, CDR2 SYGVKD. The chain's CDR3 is CAISVGNEQFF. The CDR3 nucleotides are TGTGCCATCAGTGTGGGGAATGAGCAGTTCTTC.

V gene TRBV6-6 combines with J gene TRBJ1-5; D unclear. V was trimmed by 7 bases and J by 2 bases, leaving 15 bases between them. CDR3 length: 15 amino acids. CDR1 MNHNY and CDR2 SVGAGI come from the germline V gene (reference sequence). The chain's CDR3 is CASTSGGSGNQPQHF. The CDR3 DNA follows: TGTGCCAGCACTAGCGGTGGGAGCGGCAATCAGCCCCAGCATTTT.

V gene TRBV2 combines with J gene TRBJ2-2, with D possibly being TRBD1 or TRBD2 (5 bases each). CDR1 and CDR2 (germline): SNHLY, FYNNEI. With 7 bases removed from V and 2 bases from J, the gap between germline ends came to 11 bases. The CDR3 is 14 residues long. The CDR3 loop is CASKGTINTGELFF. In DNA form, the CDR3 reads TGTGCCAGCAAAGGGACGATAAACACCGGGGAGCTGTTTTTT.

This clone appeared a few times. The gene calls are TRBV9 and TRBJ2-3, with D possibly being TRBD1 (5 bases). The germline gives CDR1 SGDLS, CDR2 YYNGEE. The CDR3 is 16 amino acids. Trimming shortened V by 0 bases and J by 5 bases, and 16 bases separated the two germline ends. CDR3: CASSVAQGSVEDTQYF. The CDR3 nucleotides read TGTGCCAGCAGCGTAGCTCAGGGATCCGTGGAAGATACGCAGTATTTT.

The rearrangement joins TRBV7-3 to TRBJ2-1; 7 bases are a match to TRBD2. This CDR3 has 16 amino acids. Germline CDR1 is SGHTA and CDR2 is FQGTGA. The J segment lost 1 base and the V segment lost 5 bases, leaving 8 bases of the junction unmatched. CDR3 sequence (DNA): TGTGCCAGCAGCCCCAGGGCGGGAGTTTCCTACAATGAGCAGTTCTTC. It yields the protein CASSPRAGVSYNEQFF.

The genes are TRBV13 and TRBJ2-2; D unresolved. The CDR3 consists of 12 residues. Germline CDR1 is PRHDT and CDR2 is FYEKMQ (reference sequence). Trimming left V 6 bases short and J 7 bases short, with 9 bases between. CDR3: CASSLTNGELFF. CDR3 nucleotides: TGTGCCAGCAGTCTGACGAACGGGGAGCTGTTTTTT.

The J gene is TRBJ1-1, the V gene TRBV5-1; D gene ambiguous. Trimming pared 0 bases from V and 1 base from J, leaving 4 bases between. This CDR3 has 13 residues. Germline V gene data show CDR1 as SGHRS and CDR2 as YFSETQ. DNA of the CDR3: TGCGCCAGCAGCTTGGGCAAGAACACTGAAGCTTTCTTT. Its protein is CASSLGKNTEAFF.

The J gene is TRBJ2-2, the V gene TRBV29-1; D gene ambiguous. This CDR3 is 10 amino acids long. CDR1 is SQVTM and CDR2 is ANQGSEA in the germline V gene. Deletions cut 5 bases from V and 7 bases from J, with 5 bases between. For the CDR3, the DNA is TGCAGCGTTCAGGACGGGGAGCTGTTTTTT. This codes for CSVQDGELFF.

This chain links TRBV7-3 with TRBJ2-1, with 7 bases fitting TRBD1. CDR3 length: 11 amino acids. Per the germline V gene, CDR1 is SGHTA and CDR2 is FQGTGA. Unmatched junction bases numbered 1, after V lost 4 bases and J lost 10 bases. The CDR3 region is CASSSGQEQFF. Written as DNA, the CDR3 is TGTGCCAGCAGCTCGGGACAGGAGCAGTTCTTC.

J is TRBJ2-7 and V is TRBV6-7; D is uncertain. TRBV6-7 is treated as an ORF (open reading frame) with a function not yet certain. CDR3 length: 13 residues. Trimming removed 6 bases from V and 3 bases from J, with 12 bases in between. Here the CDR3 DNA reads TGTGCCAGCAGAGACTTTAGAGGCTACGAGCAGTACTTC. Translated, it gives CASRDFRGYEQYF.

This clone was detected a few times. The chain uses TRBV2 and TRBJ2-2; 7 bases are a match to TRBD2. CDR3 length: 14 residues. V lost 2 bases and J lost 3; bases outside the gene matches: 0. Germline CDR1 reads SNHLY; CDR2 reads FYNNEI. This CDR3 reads CASSELADTGELFF. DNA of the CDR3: TGTGCCAGCAGTGAACTAGCGGACACCGGGGAGCTGTTTTTT.

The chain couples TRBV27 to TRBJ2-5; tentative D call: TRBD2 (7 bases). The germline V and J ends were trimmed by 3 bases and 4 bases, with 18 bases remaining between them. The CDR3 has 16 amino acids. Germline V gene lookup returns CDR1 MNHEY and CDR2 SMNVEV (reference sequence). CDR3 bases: TGTGCCAGCAGTTTTGGGGGGGGGGGCGCAGGAGAGACCCAGTACTTC. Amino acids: CASSFGGGGAGETQYF.

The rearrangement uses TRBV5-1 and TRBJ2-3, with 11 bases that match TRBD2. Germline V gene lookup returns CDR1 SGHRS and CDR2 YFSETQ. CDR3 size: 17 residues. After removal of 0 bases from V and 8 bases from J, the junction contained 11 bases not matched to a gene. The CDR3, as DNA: TGCGCCAGCAGCTTGGCCGGAGGACTAGCGGGTGTAGGTACGCAGTATTTT. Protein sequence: CASSLAGGLAGVGTQYF.

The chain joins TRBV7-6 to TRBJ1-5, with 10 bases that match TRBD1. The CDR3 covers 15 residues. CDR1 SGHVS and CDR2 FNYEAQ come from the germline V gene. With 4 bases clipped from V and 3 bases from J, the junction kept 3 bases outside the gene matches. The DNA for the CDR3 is TGTGCCAGCAGCTCCGGACAGGGGGACAATCAGCCCCAGCATTTT. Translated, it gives CASSSGQGDNQPQHF.

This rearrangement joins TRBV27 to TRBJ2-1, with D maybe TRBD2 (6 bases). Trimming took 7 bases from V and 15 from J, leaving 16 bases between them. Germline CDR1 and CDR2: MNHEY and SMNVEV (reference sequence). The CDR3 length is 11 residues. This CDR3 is CASMGRRVRFF. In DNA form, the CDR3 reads TGTGCCAGCATGGGACGGAGGGTCAGGTTCTTC.

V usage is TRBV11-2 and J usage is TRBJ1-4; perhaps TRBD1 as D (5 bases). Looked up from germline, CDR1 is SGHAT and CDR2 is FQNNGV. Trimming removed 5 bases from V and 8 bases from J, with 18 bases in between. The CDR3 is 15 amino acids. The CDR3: CASSPGGGVNEKLFF. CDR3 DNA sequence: TGTGCCAGCAGCCCAGGCGGAGGGGTAAACGAAAAACTGTTTTTT.

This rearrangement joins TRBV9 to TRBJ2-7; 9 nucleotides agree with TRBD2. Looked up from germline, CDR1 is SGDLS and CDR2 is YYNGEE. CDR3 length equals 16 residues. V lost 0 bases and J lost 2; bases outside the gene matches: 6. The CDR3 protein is CASSVAASGIPYEQYF. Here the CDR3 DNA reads TGTGCCAGCAGCGTAGCAGCTAGCGGGATTCCCTACGAGCAGTACTTC.

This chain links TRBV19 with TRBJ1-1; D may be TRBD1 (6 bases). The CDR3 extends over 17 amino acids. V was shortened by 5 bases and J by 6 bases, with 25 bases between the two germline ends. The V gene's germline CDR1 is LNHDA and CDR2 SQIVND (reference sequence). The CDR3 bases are TGTGCCAGTAGTCCCCTAGAGGCAGGGGCGTTTGGGGCTGAAGCTTTCTTT. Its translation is CASSPLEAGAFGAEAFF.

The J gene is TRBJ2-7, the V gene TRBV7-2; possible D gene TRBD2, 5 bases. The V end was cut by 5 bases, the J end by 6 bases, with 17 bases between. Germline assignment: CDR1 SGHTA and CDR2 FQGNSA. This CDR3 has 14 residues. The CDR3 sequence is CASSHALEVSEQYF. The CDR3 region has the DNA TGTGCCAGCAGCCACGCCTTGGAGGTCTCCGAGCAGTACTTC.